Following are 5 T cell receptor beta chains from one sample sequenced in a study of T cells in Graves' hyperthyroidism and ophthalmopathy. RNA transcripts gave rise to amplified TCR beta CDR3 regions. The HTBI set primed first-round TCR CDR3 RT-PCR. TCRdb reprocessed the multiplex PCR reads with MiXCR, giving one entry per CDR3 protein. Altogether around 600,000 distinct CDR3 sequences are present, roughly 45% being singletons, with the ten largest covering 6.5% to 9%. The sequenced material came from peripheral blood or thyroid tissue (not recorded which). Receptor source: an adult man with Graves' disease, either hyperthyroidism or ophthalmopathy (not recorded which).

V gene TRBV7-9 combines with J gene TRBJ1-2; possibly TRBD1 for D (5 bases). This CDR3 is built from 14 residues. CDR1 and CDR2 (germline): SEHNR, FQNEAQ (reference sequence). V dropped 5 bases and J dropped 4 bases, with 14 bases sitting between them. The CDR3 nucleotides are TGTGCCAGCAGCCCCGGGGACCGAGTCTATGGCTACACCTTC. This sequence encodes CASSPGDRVYGYTF.

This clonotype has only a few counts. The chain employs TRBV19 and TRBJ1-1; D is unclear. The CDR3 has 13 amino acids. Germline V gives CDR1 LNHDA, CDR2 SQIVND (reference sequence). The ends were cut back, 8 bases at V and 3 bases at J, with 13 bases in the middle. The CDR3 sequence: CASSDLRDTEAFF. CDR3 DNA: TGTGCCAGTTCCGACCTAAGGGACACTGAAGCTTTCTTT. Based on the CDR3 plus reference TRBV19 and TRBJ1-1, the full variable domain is DGGITQSPKYLFRKEGQNVTLSCEQNLNHDAMYWYRQDPGQGLRLIYYSQIVNDFQKGDIAEGYSVSREKKESFPLTVTSAQKNPTAFYLCASSDLRDTEAFFGQGTRLTVV.

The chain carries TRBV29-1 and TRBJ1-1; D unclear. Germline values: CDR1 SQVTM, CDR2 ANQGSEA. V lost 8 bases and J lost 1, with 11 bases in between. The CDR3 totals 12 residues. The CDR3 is CSLVAGNTEAFF. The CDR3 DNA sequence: TGCAGCTTGGTAGCAGGGAACACTGAAGCTTTCTTT.

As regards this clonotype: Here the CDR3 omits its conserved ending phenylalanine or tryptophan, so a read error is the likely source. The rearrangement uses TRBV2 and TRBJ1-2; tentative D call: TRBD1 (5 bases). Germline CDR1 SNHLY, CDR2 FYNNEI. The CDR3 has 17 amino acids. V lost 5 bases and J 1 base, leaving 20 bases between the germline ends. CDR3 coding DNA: TGTGCCAGCAGTCCCCGGGACTCCCTATGGGATAACTATGGCTACACCCTC. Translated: CASSPRDSLWDNYGYTL.

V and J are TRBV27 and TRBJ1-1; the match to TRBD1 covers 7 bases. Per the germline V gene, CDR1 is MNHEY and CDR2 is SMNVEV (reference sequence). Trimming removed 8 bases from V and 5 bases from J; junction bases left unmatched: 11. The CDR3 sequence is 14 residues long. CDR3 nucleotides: TGTGCCAGCGGGCAGGGGGGGAGTAAGACTGAAGCTTTCTTT. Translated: CASGQGGSKTEAFF.